The entry that follows covers one T cell receptor beta chain sequence. The antigen remains undetermined. The CDR3 spans 16 residues. Germline assignment: CDR1 MGHRA and CDR2 YSYEKL. V was clipped by 4 bases and J by 5 bases; unmatched bases: 7. The entry originates in a study of Siglec-9 on CD8 T cells in melanoma. General study results and limits: An effector memory CD8+ subset marked by Siglec-9 reportedly appeared to gather in melanoma.

This table comes from immunoSEQ multiplex PCR, and its TCRdb copy is limited to in-frame clones, with some not included. The sample lists 25,000 to 30,000 clones; about 80% were seen once. This receptor was identified in a human donor in good health. Sequenced sample: Siglec-9- CD8+ T cells sorted from blood. The rearrangement links TRBV4-1 to TRBJ1-4, with 10 bases aligning to TRBD1. The CDR3 bases are TGCGCCAGCAGCCTACGATCGGGACAGGGGAATGAAAAACTGTTTTTT. Encoded protein: CASSLRSGQGNEKLFF.